A single sample gave rise to the 21 T cell receptor beta chains below, sequenced in a study of CDR3 diversity in severe acne. Each CDR3 protein gets one entry after TCRdb re-called the PCR reads with MiXCR. This table holds under 100,000 distinct CDR3 sequences, roughly half found once. Sequencing was carried out using blood. These receptors originate from a male donor in good health, serving as a control.

This clonotype is a singleton in its sample. This chain uses TRBV25-1 with TRBJ1-2; the D is unclear. V lost 8 bases and J lost 1, with 20 bases in between. CDR1 is MGHDK, CDR2 SYGVNS, per germline. The CDR3 is 16 amino acids. Here the CDR3 reads CASSSSREGRNYGYTF. The CDR3 DNA sequence: TGTGCCAGCTCTTCCTCCCGGGAAGGCCGTAACTATGGCTACACCTTC.

The V gene is TRBV19, the J gene TRBJ1-5, with D unresolved. Germline loops: CDR1 LNHDA, CDR2 SQIVND (reference sequence). The CDR3 totals 14 residues. Trimming left V 9 bases short and J 7 bases short, with 19 bases between. The CDR3 spells CASREVVEGQPQHF. In nucleotides, the CDR3 is TGTGCCAGCCGAGAAGTCGTGGAGGGCCAGCCCCAGCATTTT.

This clonotype showed up many times. V gene TRBV6-5 combines with J gene TRBJ2-3; 10 bases are a match to TRBD2. V was clipped by 0 bases and J by 6 bases; unmatched bases: 12. There are 18 residues in the CDR3. The V gene's germline CDR1 is MNHEY and CDR2 SVGAGI. The CDR3 spells CASSYSATGTSVRDTQYF. The CDR3 coding sequence is TGTGCCAGCAGTTACTCAGCGACCGGGACTAGCGTTAGGGATACGCAGTATTTT.

The chain joins TRBV20-1 to TRBJ2-1; 12 positions match TRBD2. This CDR3 has 14 amino acids. Per germline, CDR1 DFQATT and CDR2 SNEGSKA (reference sequence). V gave up 6 bases and J gave up 9 bases; unmatched junction bases: 9. This chain's CDR3 is CSARPGLAGREQFF. CDR3 in DNA: TGCAGTGCCCGACCCGGACTAGCGGGACGTGAGCAGTTCTTC.

The rearrangement joins TRBV2 to TRBJ2-7, with 9 bases identical to TRBD1. Germline V gene lookup returns CDR1 SNHLY and CDR2 FYNNEI. The CDR3 is 14 residues long. Trimming at V came to 5 bases and at J to 3 bases, leaving 5 bases not matched to a gene. In DNA form, the CDR3 reads TGTGCCAGCAGTCGGGACAGGGCCGGCTACGAGCAGTACTTC. Its translation: CASSRDRAGYEQYF.

The chain is built from TRBV19 and TRBJ1-3; D uncertain. Germline-derived CDR1 and CDR2 are LNHDA and SQIVND (reference sequence). There are 15 residues in the CDR3. Trimming took off 1 base at V and 4 bases at J, with 11 bases between the two ends. In DNA form, the CDR3 reads TGTGCCAGTAGTATAGGTAGAGGGTCCGGAAACACCATATATTTT. Residues: CASSIGRGSGNTIYF.

The rearrangement uses TRBV9 and TRBJ1-1; D remains ambiguous. Trimming shortened V by 0 bases and J by 3 bases, and 6 bases separated the two germline ends. The CDR3 has 13 residues. Germline V CDR1 and CDR2: SGDLS, YYNGEE. The CDR3 nucleotides are TGTGCCAGCAGCGTAGAGGACCACACTGAAGCTTTCTTT. Translation gives CASSVEDHTEAFF. The full variable domain, its missing parts supplied by reference TRBV9 and TRBJ1-1, is DSGVTQTPKHLITATGQRVTLRCSPRSGDLSVYWYQQSLDQGLQFLIQYYNGEERAKGNILERFSAQQFPDLHSELNLSSLELGDSALYFCASSVEDHTEAFFGQGTRLTVV.

The chain links TRBV4-1 to TRBJ2-1; 10 bases agree with TRBD2. J was trimmed by 5 bases and V by 0 bases; bases with no gene match: 7. Germline V CDR1 and CDR2: MGHRA, YSYEKL. This CDR3 spans 17 amino acids. DNA of the CDR3: TGCGCCAGCAGCCAAGATCGGGCTAGCGGGAGTAACAATGAGCAGTTCTTC. Amino acids: CASSQDRASGSNNEQFF.

At least ten counts were recorded for this clonotype. Here the CDR3 reads CSAPTGLDYGYTF. Here the CDR3 DNA reads TGCAGTGCCCCGACAGGACTGGACTATGGCTACACCTTC. V and J are TRBV20-1 and TRBJ1-2; D is possibly TRBD1 (6 bases). Germline V gene lookup returns CDR1 DFQATT and CDR2 SNEGSKA (reference sequence). V shed 6 bases and J shed 3 bases, with 14 bases lying between them. CDR3 length: 13 residues.

The sample holds a few counts of this clonotype. The V and J genes are TRBV7-9 and TRBJ1-5, with D unclear. The CDR3 consists of 13 residues. From germline, CDR1 is SEHNR and CDR2 FQNEAQ (reference sequence). V lost 4 bases and J lost 2, with 6 bases in between. The CDR3 DNA is TGTGCCAGCAGCTCAAGCGGCAATCAGCCCCAGCATTTT. Translation: CASSSSGNQPQHF.

This clonotype was counted a few times. This chain connects TRBV2 to TRBJ1-5; a weak D match, TRBD1 (6 bases). The V gene's germline CDR1 is SNHLY and CDR2 FYNNEI. V was trimmed by 4 bases and J by 5 bases, leaving 18 bases between them. This CDR3 has 16 amino acids. The CDR3, as DNA: TGTGCCAGCAGTGGAAGACCACACAGGGTAGATCAGCCCCAGCATTTT. This codes for CASSGRPHRVDQPQHF.

This clonotype has more than one count but fewer than ten. The rearrangement uses TRBV7-3 and TRBJ1-1; TRBD1 might be the D (5 bases). V lost 8 bases to trimming and J lost 8 bases, with 15 bases between them. CDR1 SGHTA and CDR2 FQGTGA come from the germline V gene. CDR3 length: 12 residues. CDR3: CASDSRGREAFF. CDR3 sequence (DNA): TGTGCCAGCGACAGCCGGGGGAGGGAAGCTTTCTTT.

Details on this clonotype: The junction does not match germline at one end; this may be a read error. The V and J genes are TRBV4-2 and TRBJ2-1; 9 bases are shared with TRBD2. CDR3 length: 15 amino acids. The V gene's germline CDR1 is LGHNA and CDR2 YNFKEQ. The CDR3 sequence: CACSPKASGNDEQFF. The CDR3 DNA follows: TGTGCCTGCAGCCCCAAGGCTAGCGGGAACGATGAGCAGTTCTTC.

This CDR3 reads CASSLLGGTDWYEQYF. DNA for the CDR3: TGTGCCAGCAGCTTGCTTGGAGGGACAGATTGGTACGAGCAGTACTTC. The chain couples TRBV7-2 to TRBJ2-7; perhaps TRBD1 as D (7 bases). Looked up from germline, CDR1 is SGHTA and CDR2 is FQGNSA. The ends were cut back, 3 bases at V and 4 bases at J, with 19 bases in the middle. This CDR3 comprises 16 residues.

The chain is built from TRBV7-6 and TRBJ2-5, with D unclear. V was pared by 1 base and J by 3 bases, with 9 bases between. The CDR3 has 14 amino acids. CDR1 is SGHVS and CDR2 is FNYEAQ in the germline V gene. The CDR3 loop is CASSLETHKETQYF. The CDR3 region has the DNA TGTGCCAGCAGCTTAGAGACACACAAAGAGACCCAGTACTTC.

The V gene is TRBV20-1, the J gene TRBJ2-7, with D possibly being TRBD1 (7 bases). The CDR3 is 13 residues long. Trimming left V 1 base short and J 3 bases short, with 10 bases between. Germline-derived CDR1 and CDR2 are DFQATT and SNEGSKA (reference sequence). The CDR3 region is CSARGRGRYEQYF. The CDR3, as DNA: TGCAGTGCTAGAGGGAGGGGGCGCTACGAGCAGTACTTC.

There are a few counts of this clonotype. The rearrangement uses TRBV2 and TRBJ1-4; maybe TRBD1 (5 bases). The germline gives CDR1 SNHLY, CDR2 FYNNEI. Trimming took off 5 bases at V and 8 bases at J, with 15 bases between the two ends. The CDR3 extends over 14 amino acids. The CDR3, as DNA: TGTGCCAGCAGTCCCGGGACTCGGGGCGAAAAACTGTTTTTT. Protein: CASSPGTRGEKLFF. Using reference TRBV2 and TRBJ1-4 for the parts outside the CDR3, the full variable domain is EPEVTQTPSHQVTQMGQEVILRCVPISNHLYFYWYRQILGQKVEFLVSFYNNEISEKSEIFDDQFSVERPDGSNFTLKIRSTKLEDSAMYFCASSPGTRGEKLFFGSGTQLSVL.

V and J are TRBV4-1 and TRBJ2-3, with 10 bases fitting TRBD2. With 1 base clipped from V and 5 bases from J, the junction kept 6 bases outside the gene matches. The CDR3 has 16 amino acids. Germline V gene lookup returns CDR1 MGHRA and CDR2 YSYEKL. The chain's CDR3 is CASSQGTSGFRDTQYF. The CDR3 DNA reads TGCGCCAGCAGCCAAGGGACTAGCGGCTTCAGAGATACGCAGTATTTT.

This clonotype was observed a few times. The DNA of the CDR3 is TGTGCCAGCAGACGACAGTCTGGGGCCAACGTCCTGACTTTC. Amino acid sequence: CASRRQSGANVLTF. V gene TRBV12-3 or TRBV12-4 combines with J gene TRBJ2-6; a weak D match, TRBD1 (5 bases). The CDR3 contains 14 residues. V gave up 6 bases and J gave up 1 base, with 7 bases separating them.

This clonotype was counted at least ten times. This chain connects TRBV5-5 to TRBJ1-1; 8 bases line up with TRBD1. The CDR3 consists of 15 residues. J gave up 6 bases and V 1 base, and 8 bases lay outside the gene matches. The germline CDR1 and CDR2 sequences are SGHKS and YYEKEE (reference sequence). For the CDR3, the DNA is TGTGCCAGCAGCTTGTCAGGGGGCGTAAGGGCTGAAGCTTTCTTT. This translates into CASSLSGGVRAEAFF.

Only a few counts were recorded for this clonotype. The rearrangement joins TRBV29-1 to TRBJ2-7; D gene ambiguous. V gave up 6 bases and J gave up 2 bases, with 8 bases separating them. The length of the CDR3 is 11 residues. The V gene's germline CDR1 is SQVTM and CDR2 ANQGSEA. CDR3 protein: CSVADTYEQYF. In nucleotides, the CDR3 is TGCAGCGTAGCTGACACCTACGAGCAGTACTTC.